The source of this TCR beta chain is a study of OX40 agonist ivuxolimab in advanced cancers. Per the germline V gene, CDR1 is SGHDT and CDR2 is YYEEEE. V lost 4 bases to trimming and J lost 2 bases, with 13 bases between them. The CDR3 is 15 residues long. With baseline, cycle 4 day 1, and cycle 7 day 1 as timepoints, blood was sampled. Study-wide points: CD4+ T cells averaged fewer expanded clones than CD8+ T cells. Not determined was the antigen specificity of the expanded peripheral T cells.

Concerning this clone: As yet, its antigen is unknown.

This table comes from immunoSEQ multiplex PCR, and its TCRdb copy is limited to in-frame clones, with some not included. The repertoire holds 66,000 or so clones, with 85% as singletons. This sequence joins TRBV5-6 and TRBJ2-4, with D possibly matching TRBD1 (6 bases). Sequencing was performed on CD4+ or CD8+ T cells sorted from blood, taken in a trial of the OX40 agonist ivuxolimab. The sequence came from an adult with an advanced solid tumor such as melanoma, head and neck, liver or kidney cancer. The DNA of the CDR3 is TGTGCCAGCAGCCAAACAACAGGGCCCAAAAACATTCAGTACTTC. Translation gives CASSQTTGPKNIQYF.